This note documents a single T cell receptor (beta chain) sequence. The antigen is undetermined. These data are taken from a study of T cell repertoires in cytomegalovirus infection. Across the study: Both a matching HLA type and CMV infection were indicated by public TCR beta signatures.

Overall study findings and caveats: The cumulative frequency of public TCR beta families distinguished individuals who carried CMV together with the relevant HLA. There were HLA-C-restricted CMV-specific TCR beta clonotypes dominating the ex vivo response.

MiXCR, run by TCRdb on the reads, gives a single entry per CDR3 protein. The sample holds some 130,000 distinct CDR3 sequences, around 32% seen once. This CDR3 region has 15 residues. Germline V gene sequence: CDR1 MGHRA, CDR2 YSYEKL. The ends lost 5 bases at V and 4 bases at J; junction bases unmatched: 9. The sequencing used CD8+ T cells from cultured PBMCs, collected from culture after CMV antigen stimulation. The rearrangement joins TRBV4-1 to TRBJ1-2; 8 bases agree with TRBD1. This receptor was obtained from a human donor in good health (CMV status not recorded). Some clones in this sample may be carry-over from other donors' samples. The CDR3 sequence is CASSTPGGAGYGYTF. CDR3 bases: TGCGCCAGCAGCACCCCAGGGGGCGCCGGCTATGGCTACACCTTC.